This TCR beta chain stems from a study of T cell responses to AZD1222 COVID-19 vaccine. The study, taken as a whole, reports: Repertoires were sampled only after the peak T cell response.

Note on this clone: Its target is not known.

Measured with immunoSEQ multiplex PCR; TCRdb has only the in-frame clones, and not every one. The repertoire holds 100,000 or so clones, 80% to 90% seen once, with roughly an eighth in the top ten. V lost 4 bases, J lost 2 bases, and 5 bases lay in between. The CDR3 has 12 amino acids. Germline-derived CDR1 and CDR2 are MNHEY and SMNVEV (reference sequence). The V and J genes are TRBV27 and TRBJ2-5; D call uncertain. Sequences were derived from peripheral blood, sampled on day 0 of AZD1222 vaccination. This clonotype originated in an adult in good health. The CDR3: CASSSPQETQYF. The CDR3 coding sequence is TGTGCCAGCAGTTCCCCTCAAGAGACCCAGTACTTC.